The source of this TCR beta chain is a study of cytomegalovirus exposure and HLA in healthy donors. Of note for this clone: Its cognate antigen is unknown.

The CDR3 spans 14 residues. The germline V and J ends were trimmed by 2 bases and 7 bases, with 12 bases remaining between them. Germline lookup yields CDR1 MNHNY and CDR2 SVGAGI (reference sequence). Each donor was nominally healthy when sampled (though unrecorded immune exposures were likely). Study-level findings and limits: Cytomegalovirus-associated status was assigned to 164 TCR beta chains.

In the PCR, 60 Vbeta and 13 Jbeta primers were used. Using immunoSEQ multiplex PCR, the repertoire was profiled, and TCRdb retains in-frame clones only, with some absent. The sample carries 150,000 to 200,000 clones, about 85% recorded once. The chain employs TRBV6-6 and TRBJ1-5; D is possibly TRBD1 (6 bases). The sequence came from a woman in her 50s in good health and CMV-seronegative. The source material was PBMCs. CDR3 residues: CASSYGGAAQPQHF. In DNA, the CDR3 is TGTGCCAGCAGTTACGGGGGGGCAGCCCAGCCCCAGCATTTT.